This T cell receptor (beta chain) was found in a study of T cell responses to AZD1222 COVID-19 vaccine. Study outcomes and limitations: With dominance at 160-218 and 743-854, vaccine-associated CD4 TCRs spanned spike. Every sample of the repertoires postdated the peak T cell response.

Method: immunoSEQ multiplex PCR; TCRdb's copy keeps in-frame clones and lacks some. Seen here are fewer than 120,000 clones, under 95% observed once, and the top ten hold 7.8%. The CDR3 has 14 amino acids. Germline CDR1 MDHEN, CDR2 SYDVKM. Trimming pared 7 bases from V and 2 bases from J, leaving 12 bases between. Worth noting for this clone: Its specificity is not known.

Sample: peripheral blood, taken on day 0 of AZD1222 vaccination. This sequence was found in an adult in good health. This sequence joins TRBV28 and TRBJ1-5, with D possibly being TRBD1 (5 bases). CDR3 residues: CASKGLAGNQPQHF. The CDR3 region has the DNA TGTGCCAGCAAGGGGTTAGCGGGCAATCAGCCCCAGCATTTT.